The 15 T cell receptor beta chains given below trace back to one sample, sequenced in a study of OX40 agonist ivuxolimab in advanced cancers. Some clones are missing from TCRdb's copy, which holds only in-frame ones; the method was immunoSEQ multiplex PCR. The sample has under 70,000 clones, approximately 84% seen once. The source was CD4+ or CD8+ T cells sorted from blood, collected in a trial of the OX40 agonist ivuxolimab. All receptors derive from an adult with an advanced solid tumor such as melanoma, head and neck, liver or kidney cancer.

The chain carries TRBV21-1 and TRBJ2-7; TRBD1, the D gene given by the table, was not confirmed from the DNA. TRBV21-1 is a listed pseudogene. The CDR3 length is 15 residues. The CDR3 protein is CASSTKGARPYEQYF. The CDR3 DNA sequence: TGTGCCAGCAGCACCAAGGGGGCGAGACCCTACGAGCAGTACTTC.

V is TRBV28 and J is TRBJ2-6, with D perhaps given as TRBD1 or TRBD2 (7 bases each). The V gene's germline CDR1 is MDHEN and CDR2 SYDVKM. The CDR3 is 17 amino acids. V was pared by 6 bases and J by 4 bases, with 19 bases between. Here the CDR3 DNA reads TGTGCCAGCAGCCGGGGGGTCGGACAGGCCGGGGCCAACGTCCTGACTTTC. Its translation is CASSRGVGQAGANVLTF.

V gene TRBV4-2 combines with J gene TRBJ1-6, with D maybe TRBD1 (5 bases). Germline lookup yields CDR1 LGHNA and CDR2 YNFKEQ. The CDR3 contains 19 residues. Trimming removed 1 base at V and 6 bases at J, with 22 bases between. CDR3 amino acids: CASSQAAGNGGVGNSPLHF. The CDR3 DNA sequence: TGTGCCAGCAGCCAAGCGGCAGGCAACGGGGGGGTAGGTAATTCACCCCTCCACTTT.

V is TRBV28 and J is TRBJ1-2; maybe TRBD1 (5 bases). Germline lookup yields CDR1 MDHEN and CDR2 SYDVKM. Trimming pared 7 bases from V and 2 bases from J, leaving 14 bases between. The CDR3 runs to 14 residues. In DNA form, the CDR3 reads TGTGCCAGCACCCCTGGCGGGGGGAACTATGGCTACACCTTC. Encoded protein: CASTPGGGNYGYTF.

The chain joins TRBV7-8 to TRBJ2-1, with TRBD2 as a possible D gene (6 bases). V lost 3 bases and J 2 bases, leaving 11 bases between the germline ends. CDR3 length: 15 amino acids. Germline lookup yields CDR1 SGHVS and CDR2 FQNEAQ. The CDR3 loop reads CASSLGRGTYNEQFF. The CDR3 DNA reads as TGTGCCAGCAGCTTGGGGCGGGGCACCTACAATGAGCAGTTCTTC.

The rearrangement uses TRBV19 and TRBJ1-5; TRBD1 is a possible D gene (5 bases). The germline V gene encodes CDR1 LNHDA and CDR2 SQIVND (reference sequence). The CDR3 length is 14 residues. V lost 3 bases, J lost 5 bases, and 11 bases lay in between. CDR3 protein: CASSIIGRDQPQHF. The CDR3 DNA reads TGTGCCAGTAGTATTATCGGCAGGGATCAGCCCCAGCATTTT. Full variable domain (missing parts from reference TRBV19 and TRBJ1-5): DGGITQSPKYLFRKEGQNVTLSCEQNLNHDAMYWYRQDPGQGLRLIYYSQIVNDFQKGDIAEGYSVSREKKESFPLTVTSAQKNPTAFYLCASSIIGRDQPQHFGDGTRLSIL.

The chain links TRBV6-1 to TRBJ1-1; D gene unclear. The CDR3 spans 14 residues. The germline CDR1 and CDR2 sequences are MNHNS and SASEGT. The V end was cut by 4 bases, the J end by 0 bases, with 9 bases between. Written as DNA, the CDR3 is TGTGCCAGCAGTGTGGAGGCCATGAACACTGAAGCTTTCTTT. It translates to CASSVEAMNTEAFF.

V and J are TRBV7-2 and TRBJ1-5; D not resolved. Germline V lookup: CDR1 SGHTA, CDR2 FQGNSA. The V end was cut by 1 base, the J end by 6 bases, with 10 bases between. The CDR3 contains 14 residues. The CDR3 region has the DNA TGTGCCAGCAGCTTAGATCGGTCGGGTCAGCCCCAGCATTTT. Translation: CASSLDRSGQPQHF.

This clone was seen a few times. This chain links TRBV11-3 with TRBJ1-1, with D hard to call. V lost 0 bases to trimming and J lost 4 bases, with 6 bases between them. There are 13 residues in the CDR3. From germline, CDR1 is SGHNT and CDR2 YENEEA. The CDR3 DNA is TGTGCCAGCAGCTTAGATAGTACCACTGAAGCTTTCTTT. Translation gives CASSLDSTTEAFF. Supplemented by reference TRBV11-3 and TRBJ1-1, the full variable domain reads EAGVVQSPRYKIIEKKQPVAFWCNPISGHNTLYWYLQNLGQGPELLIRYENEEAVDDSQLPKDRFSAERLKGVDSTLKIQPAELGDSAVYLCASSLDSTTEAFFGQGTRLTVV.

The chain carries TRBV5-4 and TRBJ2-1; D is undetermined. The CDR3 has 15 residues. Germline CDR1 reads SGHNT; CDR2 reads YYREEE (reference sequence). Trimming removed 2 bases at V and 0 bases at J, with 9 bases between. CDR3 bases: TGTGCCAGCAGCTTTCTCAGGAGCTCCTACAATGAGCAGTTCTTC. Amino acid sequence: CASSFLRSSYNEQFF.

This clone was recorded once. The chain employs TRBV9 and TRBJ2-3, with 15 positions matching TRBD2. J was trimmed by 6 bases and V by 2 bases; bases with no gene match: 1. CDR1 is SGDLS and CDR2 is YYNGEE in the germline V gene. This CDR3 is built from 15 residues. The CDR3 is CASSVGTSGGDTQYF. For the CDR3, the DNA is TGTGCCAGCAGCGTCGGGACTAGCGGGGGGGATACGCAGTATTTT.

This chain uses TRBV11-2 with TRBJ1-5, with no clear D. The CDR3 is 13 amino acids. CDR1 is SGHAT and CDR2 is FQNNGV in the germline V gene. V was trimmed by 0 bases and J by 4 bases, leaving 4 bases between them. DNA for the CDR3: TGTGCCAGCAGCTTAGAACGGAATCAGCCCCAGCATTTT. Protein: CASSLERNQPQHF.

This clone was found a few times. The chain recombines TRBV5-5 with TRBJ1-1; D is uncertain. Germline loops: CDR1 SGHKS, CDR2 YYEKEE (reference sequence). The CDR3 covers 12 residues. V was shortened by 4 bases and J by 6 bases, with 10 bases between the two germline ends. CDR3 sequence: CASSEHWSEAFF. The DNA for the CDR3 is TGTGCCAGCAGCGAGCATTGGTCTGAAGCTTTCTTT.

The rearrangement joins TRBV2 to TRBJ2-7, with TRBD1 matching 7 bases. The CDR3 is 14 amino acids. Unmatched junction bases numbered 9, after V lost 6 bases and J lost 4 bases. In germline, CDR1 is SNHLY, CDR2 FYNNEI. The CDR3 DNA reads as TGTGCCAGCAGACCGGGACAGCCTGGGTACGAGCAGTACTTC. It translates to CASRPGQPGYEQYF. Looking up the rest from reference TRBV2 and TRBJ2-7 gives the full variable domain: EPEVTQTPSHQVTQMGQEVILRCVPISNHLYFYWYRQILGQKVEFLVSFYNNEISEKSEIFDDQFSVERPDGSNFTLKIRSTKLEDSAMYFCASRPGQPGYEQYFGPGTRLTVT.

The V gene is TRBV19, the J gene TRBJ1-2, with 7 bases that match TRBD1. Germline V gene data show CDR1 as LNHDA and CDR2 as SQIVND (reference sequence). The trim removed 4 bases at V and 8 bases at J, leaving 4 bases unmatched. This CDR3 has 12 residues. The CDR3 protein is CASSTRGTGYTF. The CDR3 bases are TGTGCCAGTAGTACCAGGGGGACAGGCTACACCTTC.